This T cell receptor beta chain was recorded in a study of cytomegalovirus exposure and HLA in healthy donors. Study as a whole: Among the roughly 400 genotyped donors, more than 70% were placed in the Caucasian-associated ancestry cluster. Findings and limits, study-wide: In a later analysis, a genetic analysis reported fewer productive-TCR N-insertions in an Asian-associated ancestry cluster than the cohort average. Diagnosis of cytomegalovirus status made by the classifier reportedly showed high specificity and sensitivity.

As concerns this clone: The antigen is undetermined.

Amplification used 60 Vbeta primers and 13 Jbeta primers. Assay used: immunoSEQ multiplex PCR; TCRdb lists only in-frame clones, some missing. The repertoire holds 90,000 or so clones, with just under 75% as singletons. The sequenced material came from PBMCs. The receptor was derived from a man aged 60-69 years in good health and CMV-seronegative.

The CDR3 loop reads CASTRGGVSTDTQYF. CDR3 bases: TGTGCCAGCACTCGGGGAGGGGTTAGCACAGATACGCAGTATTTT. The chain recombines TRBV6-6 with TRBJ2-3, with TRBD2 matching over 7 bases. The CDR3 loop spans 15 amino acids. The V gene end was trimmed by 7 bases and the J gene end by 0 bases; junction bases not matched to a gene: 7. CDR1 MNHNY and CDR2 SVGAGI come from the germline V gene (reference sequence).